This TCR beta chain was captured in a study of T cell repertoires in cytomegalovirus infection. At the level of the study: Public TCR beta signature analysis indicated the presence of both CMV infection and matching HLA type. Study-wide findings and caveats: HLA-C-restricted CMV-specific TCR beta clonotypes prevailed in the ex vivo response.

The CDR3 has 14 residues. The V segment lost 8 bases and the J segment 4 bases; nucleotides outside the gene matches: 11. Looked up from germline, CDR1 is SNHLY and CDR2 is FYNNEI. TCRdb independently ran MiXCR on the reads; one entry per CDR3 protein. The data contain almost 550,000 distinct CDR3 sequences, 15% to 20% of them singletons. This clonotype was observed a single time. Its specificity is unknown. A read error may explain this, as a much larger clone is one base away. This CDR3 is missing its conserved last phenylalanine or tryptophan, likely due to a read error. The V and J genes are TRBV2 and TRBJ2-7; 7 nucleotides line up with TRBD2. Sequencing used CD8+ T cells from PBMCs. This sequence originates from a human donor in good health (CMV status not recorded). Some clones in this sample may be carry-over from other donors' samples. The CDR3 is CASYTRSGLYEQYL. The CDR3 DNA sequence: TGTGCCAGCTATACACGTAGCGGGTTATACGAGCAGTACTTA.